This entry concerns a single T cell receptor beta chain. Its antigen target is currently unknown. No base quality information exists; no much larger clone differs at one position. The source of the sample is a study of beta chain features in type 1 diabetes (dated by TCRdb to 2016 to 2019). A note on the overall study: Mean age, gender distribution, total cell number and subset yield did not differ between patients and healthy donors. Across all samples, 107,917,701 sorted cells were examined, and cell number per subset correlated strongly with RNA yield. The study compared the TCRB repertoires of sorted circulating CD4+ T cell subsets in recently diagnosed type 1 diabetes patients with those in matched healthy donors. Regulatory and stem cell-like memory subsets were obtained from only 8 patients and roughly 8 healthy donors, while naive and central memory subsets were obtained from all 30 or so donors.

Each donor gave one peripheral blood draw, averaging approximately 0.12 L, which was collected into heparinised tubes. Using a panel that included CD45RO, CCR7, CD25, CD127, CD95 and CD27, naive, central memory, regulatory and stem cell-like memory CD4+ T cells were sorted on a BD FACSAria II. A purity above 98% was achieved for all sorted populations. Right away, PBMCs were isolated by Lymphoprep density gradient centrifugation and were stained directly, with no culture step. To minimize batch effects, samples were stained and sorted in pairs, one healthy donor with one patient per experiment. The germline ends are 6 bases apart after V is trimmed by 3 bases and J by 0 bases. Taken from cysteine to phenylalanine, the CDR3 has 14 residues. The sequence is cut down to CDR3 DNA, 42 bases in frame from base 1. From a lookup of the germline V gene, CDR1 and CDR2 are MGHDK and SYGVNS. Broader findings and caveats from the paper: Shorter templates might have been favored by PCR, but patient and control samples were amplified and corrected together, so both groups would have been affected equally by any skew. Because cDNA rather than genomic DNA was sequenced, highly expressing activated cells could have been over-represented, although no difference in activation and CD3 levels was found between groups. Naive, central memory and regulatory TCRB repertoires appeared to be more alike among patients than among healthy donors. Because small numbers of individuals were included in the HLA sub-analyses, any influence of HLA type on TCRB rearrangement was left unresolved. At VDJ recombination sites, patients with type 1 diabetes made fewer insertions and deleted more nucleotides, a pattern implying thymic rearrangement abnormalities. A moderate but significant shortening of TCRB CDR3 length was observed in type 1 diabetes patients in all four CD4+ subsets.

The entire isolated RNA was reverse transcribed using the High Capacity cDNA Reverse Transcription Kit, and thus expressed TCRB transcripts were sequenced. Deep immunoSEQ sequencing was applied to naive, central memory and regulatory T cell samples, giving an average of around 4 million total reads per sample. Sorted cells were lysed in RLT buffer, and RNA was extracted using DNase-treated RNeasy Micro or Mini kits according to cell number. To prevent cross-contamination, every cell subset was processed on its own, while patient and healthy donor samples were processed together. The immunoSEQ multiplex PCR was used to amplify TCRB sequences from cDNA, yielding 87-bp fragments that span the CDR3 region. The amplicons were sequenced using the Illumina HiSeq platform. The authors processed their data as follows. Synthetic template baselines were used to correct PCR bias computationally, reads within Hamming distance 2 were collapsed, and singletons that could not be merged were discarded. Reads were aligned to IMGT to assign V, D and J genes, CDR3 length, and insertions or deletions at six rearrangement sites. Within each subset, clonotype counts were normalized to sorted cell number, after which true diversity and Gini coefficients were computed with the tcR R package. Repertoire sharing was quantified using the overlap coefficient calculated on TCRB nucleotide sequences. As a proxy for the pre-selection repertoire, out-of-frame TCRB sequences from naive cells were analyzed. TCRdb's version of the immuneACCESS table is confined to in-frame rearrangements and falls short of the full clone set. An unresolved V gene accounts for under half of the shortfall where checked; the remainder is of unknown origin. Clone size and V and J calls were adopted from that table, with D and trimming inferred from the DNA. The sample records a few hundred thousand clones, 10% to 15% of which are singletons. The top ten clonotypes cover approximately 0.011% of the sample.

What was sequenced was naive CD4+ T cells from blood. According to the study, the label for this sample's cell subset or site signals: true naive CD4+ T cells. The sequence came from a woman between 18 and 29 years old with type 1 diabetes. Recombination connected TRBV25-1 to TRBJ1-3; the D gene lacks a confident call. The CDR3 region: CASSDAGSGNTIYF. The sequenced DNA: TGTGCCAGCAGTGACGCGGGCTCTGGAAACACCATATATTTT.